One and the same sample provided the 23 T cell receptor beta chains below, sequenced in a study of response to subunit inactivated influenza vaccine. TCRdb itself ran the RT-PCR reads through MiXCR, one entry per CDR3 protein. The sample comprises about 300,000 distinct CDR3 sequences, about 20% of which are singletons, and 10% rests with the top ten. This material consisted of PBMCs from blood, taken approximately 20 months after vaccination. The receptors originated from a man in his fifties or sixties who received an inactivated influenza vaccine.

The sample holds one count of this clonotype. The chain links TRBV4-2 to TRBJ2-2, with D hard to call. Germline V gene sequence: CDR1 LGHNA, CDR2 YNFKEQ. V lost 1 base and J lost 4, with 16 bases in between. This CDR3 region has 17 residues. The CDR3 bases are TGTGCCAGCAGCCAAGGGGCGAGCGTCCCTATCACCGGGGAGCTGTTTTTT. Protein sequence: CASSQGASVPITGELFF.

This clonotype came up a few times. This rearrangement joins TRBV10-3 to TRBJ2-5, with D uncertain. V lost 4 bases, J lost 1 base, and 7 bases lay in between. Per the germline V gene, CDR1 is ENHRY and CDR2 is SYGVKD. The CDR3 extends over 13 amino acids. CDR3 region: CAISVEFQETQYF. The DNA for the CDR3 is TGTGCCATCAGTGTAGAATTCCAAGAGACCCAGTACTTC.

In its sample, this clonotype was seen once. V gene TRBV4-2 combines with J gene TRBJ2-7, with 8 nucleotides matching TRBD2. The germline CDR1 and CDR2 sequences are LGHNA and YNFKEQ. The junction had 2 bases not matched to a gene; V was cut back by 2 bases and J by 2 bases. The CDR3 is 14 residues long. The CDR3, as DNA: TGTGCCAGCAGCCAATTGGGACTAGCCTACGAGCAGTACTTC. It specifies CASSQLGLAYEQYF.

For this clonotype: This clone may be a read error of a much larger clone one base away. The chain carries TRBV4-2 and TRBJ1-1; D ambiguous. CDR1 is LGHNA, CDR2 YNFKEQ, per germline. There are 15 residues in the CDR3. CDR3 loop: CASGQATDLSTEAFF. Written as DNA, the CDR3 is TGTGCCAGCGGCCAAGCCACGGACCTGAGCACTGAAGCTTTCTTT.

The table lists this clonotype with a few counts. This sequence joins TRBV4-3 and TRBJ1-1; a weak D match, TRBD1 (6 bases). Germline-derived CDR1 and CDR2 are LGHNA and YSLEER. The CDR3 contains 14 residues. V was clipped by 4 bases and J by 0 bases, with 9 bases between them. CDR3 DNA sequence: TGCGCCAGCAGCCGCGGACAGTTGAACACTGAAGCTTTCTTT. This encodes CASSRGQLNTEAFF.

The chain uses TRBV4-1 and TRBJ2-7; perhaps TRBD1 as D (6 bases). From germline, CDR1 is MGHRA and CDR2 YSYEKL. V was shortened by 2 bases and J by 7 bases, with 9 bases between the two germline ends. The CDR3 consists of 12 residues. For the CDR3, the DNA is TGCGCCAGCAGCCAATCAGGGGTTGAGCAGTACTTC. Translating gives CASSQSGVEQYF.

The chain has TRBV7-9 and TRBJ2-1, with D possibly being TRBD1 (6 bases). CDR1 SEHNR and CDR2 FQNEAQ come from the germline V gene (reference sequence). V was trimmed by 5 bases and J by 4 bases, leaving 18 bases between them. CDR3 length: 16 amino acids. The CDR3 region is CASSPTGTITYNEQFF. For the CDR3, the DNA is TGTGCCAGCAGCCCGACCGGGACAATAACATACAATGAGCAGTTCTTC.

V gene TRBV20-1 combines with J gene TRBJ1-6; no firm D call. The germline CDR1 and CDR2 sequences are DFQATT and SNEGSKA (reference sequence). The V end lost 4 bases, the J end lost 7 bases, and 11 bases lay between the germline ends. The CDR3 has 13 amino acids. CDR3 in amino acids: CSANTALNSPLHF. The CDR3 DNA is TGCAGTGCTAATACAGCGTTGAATTCACCCCTCCACTTT.

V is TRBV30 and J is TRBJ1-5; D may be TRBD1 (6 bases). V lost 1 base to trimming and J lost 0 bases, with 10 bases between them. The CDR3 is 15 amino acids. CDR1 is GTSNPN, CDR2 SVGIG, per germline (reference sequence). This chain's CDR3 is CAWSEQGTSNQPQHF. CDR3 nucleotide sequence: TGTGCCTGGAGTGAGCAGGGGACTAGCAATCAGCCCCAGCATTTT.

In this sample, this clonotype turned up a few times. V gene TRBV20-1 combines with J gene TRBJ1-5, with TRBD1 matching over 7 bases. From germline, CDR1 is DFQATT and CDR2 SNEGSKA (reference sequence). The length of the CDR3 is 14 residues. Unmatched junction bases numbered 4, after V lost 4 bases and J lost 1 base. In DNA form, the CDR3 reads TGCAGTGCTACCTTGACAGGGAGCAATCAGCCCCAGCATTTT. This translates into CSATLTGSNQPQHF.

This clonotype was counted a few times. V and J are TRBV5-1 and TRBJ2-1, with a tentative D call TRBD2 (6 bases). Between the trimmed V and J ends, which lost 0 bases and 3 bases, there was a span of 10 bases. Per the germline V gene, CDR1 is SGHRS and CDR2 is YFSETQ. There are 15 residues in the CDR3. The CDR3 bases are TGCGCCAGCAGCTTGGTGGACGGGGGCTACAATGAGCAGTTCTTC. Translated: CASSLVDGGYNEQFF.

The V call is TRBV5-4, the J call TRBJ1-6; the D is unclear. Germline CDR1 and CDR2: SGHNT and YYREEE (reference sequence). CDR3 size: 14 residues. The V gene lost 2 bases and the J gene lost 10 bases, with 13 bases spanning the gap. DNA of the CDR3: TGTGCCAGCAGCTTCGGACTAAAAGGATCACCCCTCCACTTT. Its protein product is CASSFGLKGSPLHF.

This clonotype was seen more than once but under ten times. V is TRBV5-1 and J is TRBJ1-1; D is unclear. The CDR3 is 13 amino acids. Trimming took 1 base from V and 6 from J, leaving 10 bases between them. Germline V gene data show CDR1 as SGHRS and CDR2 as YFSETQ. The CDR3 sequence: CASSLYQASEAFF. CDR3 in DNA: TGCGCCAGCAGCTTGTACCAGGCCTCTGAAGCTTTCTTT.

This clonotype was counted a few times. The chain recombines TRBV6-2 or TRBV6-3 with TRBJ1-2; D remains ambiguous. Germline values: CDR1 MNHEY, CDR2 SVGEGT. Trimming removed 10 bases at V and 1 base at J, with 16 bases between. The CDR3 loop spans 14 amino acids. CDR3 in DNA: TGTGCCACACGACTCGGGGAACTTAACTATGGCTACACCTTC. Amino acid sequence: CATRLGELNYGYTF.

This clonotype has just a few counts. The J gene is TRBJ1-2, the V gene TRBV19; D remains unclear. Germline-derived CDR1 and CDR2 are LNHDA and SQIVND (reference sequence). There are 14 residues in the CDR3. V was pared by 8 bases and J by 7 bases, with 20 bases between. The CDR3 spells CASGVKVPSGGYTF. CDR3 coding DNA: TGTGCCAGTGGCGTGAAGGTCCCAAGTGGTGGCTACACCTTC.

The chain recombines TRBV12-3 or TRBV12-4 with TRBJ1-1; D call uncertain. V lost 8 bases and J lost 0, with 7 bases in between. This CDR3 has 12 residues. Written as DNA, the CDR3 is TGTGCCAGCGGATTGATGAACACTGAAGCTTTCTTT. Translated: CASGLMNTEAFF.

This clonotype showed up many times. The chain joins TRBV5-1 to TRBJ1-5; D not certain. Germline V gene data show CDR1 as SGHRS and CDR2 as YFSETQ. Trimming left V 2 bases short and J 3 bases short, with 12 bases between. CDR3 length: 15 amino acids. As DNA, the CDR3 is TGCGCCAGCAGCTTAGCAGGTCGACTCAATCAGCCCCAGCATTTT. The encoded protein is CASSLAGRLNQPQHF.

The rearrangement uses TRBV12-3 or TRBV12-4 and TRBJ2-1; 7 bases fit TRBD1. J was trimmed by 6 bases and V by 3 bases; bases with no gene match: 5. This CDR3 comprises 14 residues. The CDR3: CASSLGQSRNEQFF. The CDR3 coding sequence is TGTGCCAGCAGTTTGGGACAGAGTCGCAATGAGCAGTTCTTC.

CDR3 coding DNA: TGCAGTGCTAGAGATGGGGCGGGAGTCTGGTACGAGCAGTACTTC. The encoded protein is CSARDGAGVWYEQYF. This chain joins TRBV20-1 and TRBJ2-7, with TRBD2 identical over 7 bases. The germline V gene encodes CDR1 DFQATT and CDR2 SNEGSKA (reference sequence). V shed 0 bases and J 4 bases; nucleotides not matched to a gene: 9. The CDR3 spans 15 residues.

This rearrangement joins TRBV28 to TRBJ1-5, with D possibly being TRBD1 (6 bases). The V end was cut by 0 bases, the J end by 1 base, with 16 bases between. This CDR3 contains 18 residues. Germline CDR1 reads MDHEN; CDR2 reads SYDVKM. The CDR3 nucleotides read TGTGCCAGCAGTTTATGGTCAGACAGGCGGTACAGCAATCAGCCCCAGCATTTT. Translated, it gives CASSLWSDRRYSNQPQHF.

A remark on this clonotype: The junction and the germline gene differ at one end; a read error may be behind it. CDR3 nucleotides: TGTGCCAGCAGCGTTGAAATGAACACTGTAGCTTTCTTT. It translates to CASSVEMNTVAFF. The genes are TRBV9 and TRBJ1-1; D gene ambiguous. Germline V gene lookup returns CDR1 SGDLS and CDR2 YYNGEE. The CDR3 spans 13 residues. Supplemented by reference TRBV9 and TRBJ1-1, the full variable domain reads DSGVTQTPKHLITATGQRVTLRCSPRSGDLSVYWYQQSLDQGLQFLIQYYNGEERAKGNILERFSAQQFPDLHSELNLSSLELGDSALYFCASSVEMNTVAFFGQGTRLTVV.

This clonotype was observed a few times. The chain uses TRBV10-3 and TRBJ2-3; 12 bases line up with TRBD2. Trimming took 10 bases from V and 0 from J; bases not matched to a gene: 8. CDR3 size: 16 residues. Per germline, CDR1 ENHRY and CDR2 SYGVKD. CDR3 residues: CATATSGGTSTDTQYF. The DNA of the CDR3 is TGTGCCACCGCGACTAGCGGGGGCACTAGCACAGATACGCAGTATTTT.

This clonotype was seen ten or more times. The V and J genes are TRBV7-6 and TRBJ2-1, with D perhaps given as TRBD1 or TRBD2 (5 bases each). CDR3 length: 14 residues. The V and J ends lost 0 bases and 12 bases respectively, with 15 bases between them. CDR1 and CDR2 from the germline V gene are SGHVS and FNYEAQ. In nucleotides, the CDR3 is TGTGCCAGCAGCTTAGCGTCTGAGGGGCATTGGCAGTTCTTC. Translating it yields CASSLASEGHWQFF.